Ten or more counts support the clone carrying this T cell receptor (beta chain). TCRdb recomputed calls from the 5' RACE reads with MiXCR, one row per CDR3 protein. The sample includes about 55,000 distinct CDR3 sequences, about 3.5% of them seen just once. The CDR3 length is 16 residues. From germline, CDR1 is LGHNA and CDR2 YNFKEQ. J was trimmed by 11 bases and V by 4 bases; bases with no gene match: 14. This entry belongs to a study of neurological immune-mediated disorders. The sample was PBMCs. The J gene is TRBJ1-4, the V gene TRBV4-2, with TRBD1 matching 9 bases. The source is a man aged 25-45 years with multiple sclerosis. The CDR3 sequence: CASSPTFETGGAKLFF. CDR3 sequence (DNA): TGTGCCAGCAGCCCGACGTTCGAGACAGGGGGAGCGAAACTGTTTTTT.